This T cell receptor (beta chain) was recovered during a study of CD8 T cells in ankylosing spondylitis. The sample holds many counts of this clonotype. Its specificity is unknown. One entry per CDR3 protein results from TCRdb running MiXCR on the 5' RACE reads. The data contain hundreds of thousands of distinct CDR3 sequences, approximately 10% of them singletons. Findings of the study overall: Ankylosing spondylitis blood appeared to carry a characteristic TCR beta motif of several highly homologous variants.

J was trimmed by 2 bases and V by 3 bases; bases with no gene match: 5. The CDR3 loop spans 15 amino acids. Germline V CDR1 and CDR2: LNHDA, SQIVND (reference sequence). The sample taken for sequencing was blood, either unsorted or a sorted T cell fraction (not recorded which). The chain combines TRBV19 with TRBJ2-7; 9 bases are a match to TRBD1. This receptor was identified in a male donor with ankylosing spondylitis or in good health (not recorded which). The CDR3 DNA reads as TGTGCCAGTAGTATCTTGGGACAGGGAGCCTACGAGCAGTACTTC. Amino acid sequence: CASSILGQGAYEQYF.